Following are 18 T cell receptor beta chains from one sample sequenced in a study of T cell responses to AZD1222 COVID-19 vaccine. Clones were read by immunoSEQ multiplex PCR, and TCRdb kept only the in-frame ones, dropping some. The sample comprises some 110,000 clones, 88% of which are singletons, and 4% to 4.5% rests with the top ten. The source was peripheral blood, collected on day 0 of AZD1222 vaccination. The receptors stem from an adult in good health.

V is TRBV7-9 and J is TRBJ1-1; TRBD1 is a possible D gene (6 bases). V lost 4 bases and J lost 3, with 12 bases in between. CDR3 length: 14 residues. The germline CDR1 and CDR2 sequences are SEHNR and FQNEAQ (reference sequence). The CDR3, as DNA: TGTGCCAGCAGCTCCACTACAGGGCACACTGAAGCTTTCTTT. Translation: CASSSTTGHTEAFF.

V and J are TRBV3-1 (or the pseudogene TRBV3-2) and TRBJ2-5; 11 positions match TRBD2. Germline V gene sequence: CDR1 LGHDT, CDR2 YNNKEL (reference sequence). The CDR3 contains 13 residues. Trimming took 6 bases from V and 5 from J; bases not matched to a gene: 2. The CDR3 reads CASSASGGETQYF. In DNA, the CDR3 is TGTGCCAGCAGTGCTAGCGGGGGGGAGACCCAGTACTTC.

The chain couples TRBV6-1 to TRBJ1-4, with a weak D call TRBD1 (5 bases). Trimming left V 1 base short and J 7 bases short, with 10 bases between. The CDR3 sequence is 14 residues long. Looked up from germline, CDR1 is MNHNS and CDR2 is SASEGT. The CDR3 DNA is TGTGCCAGCAGTGAAGGGGGGTGGGGTGAAAAACTGTTTTTT. It codes for CASSEGGWGEKLFF.

The chain couples TRBV11-2 to TRBJ1-1, with D possibly TRBD1 on 5 matching bases. This CDR3 has 13 residues. Germline V CDR1 and CDR2: SGHAT, FQNNGV. The V and J ends lost 1 base and 10 bases respectively, with 13 bases between them. The CDR3 sequence is CASSLGGLRGAFF. The CDR3 nucleotides are TGTGCCAGCAGCTTAGGTGGTCTAAGGGGAGCTTTCTTT.

The rearrangement uses TRBV7-9 and TRBJ1-2, with D possibly TRBD1 on 6 matching bases. Germline V CDR1 and CDR2: SEHNR, FQNEAQ (reference sequence). The CDR3 sequence is 16 residues long. V lost 0 bases and J lost 6, with 17 bases in between. In nucleotides, the CDR3 is TGTGCCAGCAGCTTAGCTCCAGGGGTGGTGAAGAATGGCTACACCTTC. Protein: CASSLAPGVVKNGYTF. The full variable domain, completed using reference TRBV7-9 and TRBJ1-2, is DTGVSQNPRHKITKRGQNVTFRCDPISEHNRLYWYRQTLGQGPEFLTYFQNEAQLEKSRLLSDRFSAERPKGSFSTLEIQRTEQGDSAMYLCASSLAPGVVKNGYTFGSGTRLTVV.

The chain joins TRBV19 to TRBJ1-1; 9 bases line up with TRBD1. The CDR3 totals 14 residues. The germline CDR1 and CDR2 sequences are LNHDA and SQIVND (reference sequence). J lost 1 base, V lost 5 bases, and 2 bases had no gene match. Here the CDR3 reads CASSVQGANTEAFF. CDR3 coding DNA: TGTGCCAGTAGTGTACAGGGGGCGAACACTGAAGCTTTCTTT.

V gene TRBV6-4 combines with J gene TRBJ2-3; D remains unclear. The CDR3 length is 14 residues. Germline-derived CDR1 and CDR2 are MRHNA and SNTAGT. V was cut by 2 bases and J by 0 bases, with 6 bases left in between. In DNA, the CDR3 is TGTGCCAGCAGTGACAATAGAAGCACAGATACGCAGTATTTT. Protein product: CASSDNRSTDTQYF.

The rearrangement links TRBV24-1 to TRBJ2-1; D is unresolved. Germline V CDR1 and CDR2: KGHDR, SFDVKD. The CDR3 spans 17 residues. Trimming took off 2 bases at V and 2 bases at J, with 15 bases between the two ends. CDR3: CATSDSFGGLTYNEQFF. The CDR3 bases are TGTGCCACCAGTGATTCCTTTGGTGGGTTGACCTACAATGAGCAGTTCTTC.

The rearrangement joins TRBV7-9 to TRBJ1-2; D remains unclear. Trimming removed 1 base at V and 5 bases at J, with 11 bases between. CDR3 length: 14 amino acids. Germline CDR1 SEHNR, CDR2 FQNEAQ (reference sequence). Here the CDR3 reads CASSLVALPYGYTF. CDR3 DNA sequence: TGTGCCAGCAGCTTAGTAGCACTGCCGTATGGCTACACCTTC.

This clone was found once. The rearrangement links TRBV2 to TRBJ1-1; D not resolved. Germline CDR1 is SNHLY and CDR2 is FYNNEI. The V and J ends lost 4 bases and 1 base respectively, with 4 bases between them. The CDR3 spans 12 residues. The CDR3 sequence: CASSAGNTEAFF. CDR3 nucleotides: TGTGCCAGCAGTGCGGGGAACACTGAAGCTTTCTTT.

The V and J genes are TRBV7-4 and TRBJ2-7, with 8 nucleotides matching TRBD1. Germline loops: CDR1 SGHVT, CDR2 SQSDAQ. Trimming cost V 1 base and J 3 bases; bases outside gene matches: 5. The CDR3 is made up of 15 amino acids. The CDR3 reads CASSLEGQEGYEQYF. CDR3 nucleotides: TGTGCCAGCAGCTTAGAGGGACAGGAGGGCTACGAGCAGTACTTC.

The chain has TRBV29-1 and TRBJ1-2; possibly TRBD1 for D (6 bases). V was trimmed by 2 bases and J by 0 bases, leaving 16 bases between them. The CDR3 is 16 residues long. CDR1 SQVTM and CDR2 ANQGSEA come from the germline V gene. The CDR3 nucleotides read TGCAGCGTTGAAACTAGTGGACAGAAAGCTAACTATGGCTACACCTTC. Its translation is CSVETSGQKANYGYTF.

V is TRBV6-5 and J is TRBJ1-1, with D possibly matching TRBD1 (5 bases). V lost 2 bases and J lost 4, with 11 bases in between. Per the germline V gene, CDR1 is MNHEY and CDR2 is SVGAGI. The length of the CDR3 is 14 residues. CDR3 nucleotides: TGTGCCAGCAGTTACGGGGGTATGGGCACTGAAGCTTTCTTT. It yields the protein CASSYGGMGTEAFF.

This clone was detected only once. The chain uses TRBV12-3 or TRBV12-4 and TRBJ1-1, with D hard to call. The CDR3 runs to 13 residues. V was clipped by 7 bases and J by 5 bases, with 14 bases between them. CDR3 residues: CASTRARGTEAFF. The CDR3 bases are TGTGCCAGCACCCGGGCCCGAGGGACTGAAGCTTTCTTT.

This rearrangement joins TRBV4-2 to TRBJ1-2, with 12 bases lining up with TRBD1. CDR1 and CDR2 (germline): LGHNA, YNFKEQ. CDR3 length: 18 amino acids. V lost 0 bases and J lost 4; bases outside the gene matches: 9. The CDR3 coding sequence is TGTGCCAGCAGCCAAGAGGGACAGGGGGCTAGAGGGCTCTATGGCTACACCTTC. As protein: CASSQEGQGARGLYGYTF.

The chain joins TRBV12-3 or TRBV12-4 to TRBJ1-2; no reliable D call. The CDR3 has 13 residues. V was trimmed by 7 bases and J by 0 bases, leaving 9 bases between them. CDR3 loop: CASTPIANYGYTF. The DNA for the CDR3 is TGTGCCAGCACCCCCATAGCTAACTATGGCTACACCTTC.

The chain employs TRBV10-1 and TRBJ1-1; no reliable D call. The germline CDR1 and CDR2 sequences are WNHNN and SYGVQD (reference sequence). V was trimmed by 1 base and J by 3 bases, leaving 3 bases between them. The CDR3 consists of 12 residues. The CDR3 here is CASSEYHTEAFF. The CDR3 DNA reads as TGCGCCAGCAGTGAGTACCACACTGAAGCTTTCTTT.

The chain carries TRBV19 and TRBJ1-5; no clear D gene. This CDR3 has 17 amino acids. Per germline, CDR1 LNHDA and CDR2 SQIVND (reference sequence). Between the trimmed V and J ends, which lost 2 bases and 0 bases, there was a span of 14 bases. The DNA for the CDR3 is TGTGCCAGTAGTATATCACCGTCGGGGAATAGCAATCAGCCCCAGCATTTT. It specifies CASSISPSGNSNQPQHF.